This T cell receptor beta chain appears in the sequencing data of a study of blood T cell repertoires in COVID-19 (TCRdb year 2020). Background on the whole study: Samples from collaborators originated in the United States, Italy and Spain and spanned both the acute and convalescent phases of COVID-19. The repertoires were released in a freely available public database intended as a resource for research on the immune response to SARS-CoV-2. Samples were obtained from the ongoing ImmuneRACE study (first 160 participants) and from roughly 1,300 subjects provided by 6 global collaborators. Subjects who had been exposed to COVID-19, were actively infected with it, or had recovered from it provided the deeply sampled blood TCRbeta repertoires that made up the dataset. Where HLA class I and class II types were available, the types were taken from metadata supplied by the sample provider, not from assay-based typing. The prospective study material was composed of cDNA or gDNA derived from T cells, B-cell-depleted T cells, or PBMCs. A de-identified subject ID, COVID-19 status, age in years and sex were almost always included in the sample metadata.

For this clone: Its target antigen remains unknown. Base-call qualities are not available, and no considerably larger clone is one nucleotide away.

Participants in the prospective study were enrolled through a virtual design, were aged 18 to 89 years, and lived in roughly 24 United States geographic areas. In the prospective study, participants were assigned to cohorts based on the clinical history participants reported in a screening survey and a study questionnaire. In the prospective study, whole blood, serum and a nasopharyngeal or oropharyngeal swab were collected from each participant by mobile phlebotomists. Prospective study participants could optionally give additional blood draws and questionnaires over an approximately 2-month period. Before DNA extraction, prospective study blood samples were shipped either frozen or at room temperature. TCRbeta CDR3 regions were amplified from genomic DNA by means of the immunoSEQ Assay, a bias-controlled multiplex PCR. On the study's bioinformatics: Nucleated cell counts per sample were estimated from amplification of reference gene primers within the assay. To quantify the absolute abundance of each unique TCRbeta CDR3 rearrangement, sequence reads were collapsed and filtered. For each sample, productive Simpson clonality was calculated as the square root of Simpson's diversity index over productive rearrangements. TCRdb carries this immuneACCESS record with in-frame sequences only. Its versions omit some clonotypes, under half of them owing to an unresolved V gene in the studies checked, with the rest unexplained. The DNA was the basis for D and trimming; V, J and clone size are from that table. The sample table contains roughly 220,000 clones; only one count was recorded for roughly 80% of them. The ten top clones hold about 1.3% of the sample.

Beyond this particular receptor, the publication reports: The amount of clinical and demographic metadata varied by source and participant and was provided uncurated.

Sequencing was performed on PBMCs or T cells enriched from blood (not recorded which). The TCR originated in a woman aged 35 to 49 with acute COVID-19.

The DNA is TGTGCCAGCAGCCAAATTCCTTCTAGCGGGGGGGCACATCAGTACTTC. This encodes CASSQIPSSGGAHQYF. The sequence joins TRBV3-1 (or the pseudogene TRBV3-2) to TRBJ2-4, with TRBD2 identical over 12 junction bases. CDR1 is given as LGHDT and CDR2 as YNNKEL, both from the germline V gene (reference sequence). The cysteine opens and the phenylalanine closes a CDR3 of 16 amino acids. Only the CDR3 region is kept as DNA, spanning 48 bases read in frame from base 1. V and J are trimmed by 2 bases and 12 bases, and the gene matches miss 11 bases of the junction.